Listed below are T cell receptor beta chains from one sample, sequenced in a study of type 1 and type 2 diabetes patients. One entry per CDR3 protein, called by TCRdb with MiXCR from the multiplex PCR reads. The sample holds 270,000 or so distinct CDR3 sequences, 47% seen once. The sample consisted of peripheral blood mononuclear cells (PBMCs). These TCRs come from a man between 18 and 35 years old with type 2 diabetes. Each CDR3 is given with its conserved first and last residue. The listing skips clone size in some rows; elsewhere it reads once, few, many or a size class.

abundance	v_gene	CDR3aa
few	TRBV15	CATSRVYNEQFF
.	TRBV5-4	CASSSHSRDEQYF
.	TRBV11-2	CASSLGTGFGETQYF
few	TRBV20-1	CSAKAGGSNYEQYF
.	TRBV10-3	CASGGQGGYTEAFF
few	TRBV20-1	CSARGNRGGRTYNEQFF
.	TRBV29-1	CSVAGLRPLYEQYF
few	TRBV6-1	CASNPGRGRGETQYF
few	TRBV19	CATSTRGARMNTEAFF
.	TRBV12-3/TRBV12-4	CASSQRGLGTFNEQFF
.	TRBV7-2	CASSLILGPLSTDTQYF
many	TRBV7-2	CASGGVGETQYF
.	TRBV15	CATSRLAGVYEQYF
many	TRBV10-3	CAISESRDRAYEQYF
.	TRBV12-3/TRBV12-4	CASSLGLRQGGYGYTF
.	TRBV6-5	CASTFRTDESNEQFF
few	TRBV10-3	CAISESWEAFF
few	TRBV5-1	CASSLAAGAANTQYF
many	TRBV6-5	CASSRQGEFYGYTF
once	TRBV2	CASRDPGIDQPQHF
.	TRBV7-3	CASSLMGPNTEAFF
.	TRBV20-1	CSARGTSGLNEQFF
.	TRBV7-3	CASTWGSTYEQYF
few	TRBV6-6	CASSYSMGGADTF
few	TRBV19	CASSITGTEAFF
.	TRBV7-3	CASSLRAGELNEQFF
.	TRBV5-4	CASSLRQGRGTGELFF
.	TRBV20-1	CGAIVQGYTF
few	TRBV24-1	CATSPSPGQGGEGEAFF
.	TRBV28	CATRGGALKTQYF
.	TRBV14	CASSDITYNSPLHF